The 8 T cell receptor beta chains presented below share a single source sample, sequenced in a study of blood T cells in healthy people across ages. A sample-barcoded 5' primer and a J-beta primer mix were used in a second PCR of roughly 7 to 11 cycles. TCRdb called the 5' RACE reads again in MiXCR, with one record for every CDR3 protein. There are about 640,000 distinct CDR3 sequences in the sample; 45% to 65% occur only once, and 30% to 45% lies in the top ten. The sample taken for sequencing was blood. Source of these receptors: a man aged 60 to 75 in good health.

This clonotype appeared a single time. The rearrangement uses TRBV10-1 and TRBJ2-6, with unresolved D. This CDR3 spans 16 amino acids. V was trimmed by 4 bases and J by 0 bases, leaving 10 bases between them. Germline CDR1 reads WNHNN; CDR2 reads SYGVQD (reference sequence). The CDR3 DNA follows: TGCGCCAGCAGTGCGTCGTGGAGCTCTGGGGCCAACGTCCTGACTTTC. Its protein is CASSASWSSGANVLTF.

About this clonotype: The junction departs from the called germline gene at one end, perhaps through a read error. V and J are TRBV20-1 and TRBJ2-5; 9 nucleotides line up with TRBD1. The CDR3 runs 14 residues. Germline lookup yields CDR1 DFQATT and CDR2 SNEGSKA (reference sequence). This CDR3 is CSASTGGWQETQYF. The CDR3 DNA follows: TGTAGTGCTTCTACAGGGGGCTGGCAAGAGACCCAGTACTTC.

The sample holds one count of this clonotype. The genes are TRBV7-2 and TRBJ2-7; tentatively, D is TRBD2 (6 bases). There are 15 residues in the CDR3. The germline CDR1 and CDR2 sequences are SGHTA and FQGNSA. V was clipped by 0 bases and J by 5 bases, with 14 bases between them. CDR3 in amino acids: CASSLAGGGLDEQYF. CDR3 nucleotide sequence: TGTGCCAGCAGCTTAGCGGGAGGCGGTCTTGACGAGCAGTACTTC. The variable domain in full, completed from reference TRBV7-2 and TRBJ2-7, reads GAGVSQSPSNKVTEKGKDVELRCDPISGHTALYWYRQSLGQGLEFLIYFQGNSAPDKSGLPSDRFSAERTGGSVSTLTIQRTQQEDSAVYLCASSLAGGGLDEQYFGPGTRLTVT.

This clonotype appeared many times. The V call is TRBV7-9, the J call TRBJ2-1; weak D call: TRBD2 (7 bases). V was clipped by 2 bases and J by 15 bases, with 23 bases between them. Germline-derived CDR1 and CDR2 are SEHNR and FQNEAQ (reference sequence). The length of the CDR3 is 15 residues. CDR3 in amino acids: CASSLWVGGPQAWFF. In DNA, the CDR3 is TGTGCCAGCAGCTTATGGGTCGGGGGGCCACAAGCCTGGTTCTTC. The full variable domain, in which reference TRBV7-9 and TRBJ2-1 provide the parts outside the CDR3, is DTGVSQNPRHKITKRGQNVTFRCDPISEHNRLYWYRQTLGQGPEFLTYFQNEAQLEKSRLLSDRFSAERPKGSFSTLEIQRTEQGDSAMYLCASSLWVGGPQAWFFGPGTRLTVL.

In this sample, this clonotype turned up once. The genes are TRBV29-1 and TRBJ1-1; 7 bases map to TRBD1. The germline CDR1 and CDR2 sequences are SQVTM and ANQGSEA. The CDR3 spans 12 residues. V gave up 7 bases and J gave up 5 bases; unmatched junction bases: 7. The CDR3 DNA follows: TGCAGCGCTCGACAGGGATTTACTGAAGCTTTCTTT. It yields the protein CSARQGFTEAFF.

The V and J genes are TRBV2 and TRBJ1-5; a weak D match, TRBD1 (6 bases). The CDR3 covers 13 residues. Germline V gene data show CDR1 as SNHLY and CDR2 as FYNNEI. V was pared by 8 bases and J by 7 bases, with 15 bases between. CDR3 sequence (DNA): TGTGCCAGCCAGAGGGGGGGCAGGCAGCCCCAGCATTTT. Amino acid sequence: CASQRGGRQPQHF.

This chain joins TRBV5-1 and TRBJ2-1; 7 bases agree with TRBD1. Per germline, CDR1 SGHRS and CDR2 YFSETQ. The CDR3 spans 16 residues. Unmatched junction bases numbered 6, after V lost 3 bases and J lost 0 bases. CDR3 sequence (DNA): TGCGCCAGCAGCTACGGACAGGCAAGCTCCTACAATGAGCAGTTCTTC. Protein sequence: CASSYGQASSYNEQFF.

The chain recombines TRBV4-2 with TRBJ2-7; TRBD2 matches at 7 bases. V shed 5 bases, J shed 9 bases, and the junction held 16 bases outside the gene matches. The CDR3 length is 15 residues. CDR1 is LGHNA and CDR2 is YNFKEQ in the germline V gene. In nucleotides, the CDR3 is TGTGCCAGCAGCAAGACAACTAGCGATGACTTTTGGCAGTACTTC. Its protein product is CASSKTTSDDFWQYF.